Listed below are T cell receptor beta chains from one sample, sequenced in a study of T-cell reconstitution after alpha-beta-depleted transplantation in children. TCRdb redid the calling of the PCR reads with MiXCR, one entry per CDR3 protein. The table shows about 77,000 distinct CDR3 sequences, with about a sixth occurring only once. The material sequenced was PBMCs, mostly from graft donor cells, taken 360 days after TCRalphabeta/CD19-depleted stem cell transplant. The receptor source for this set is a male patient between 2 and 10 years old who had a stem cell transplant for acute lymphoblastic leukemia, so the T cells may come from the graft donor. CDR3s include the opening cysteine and the closing phenylalanine or tryptophan. A D gene is named only where the DNA matches it firmly. Only part of the rows carry a size: once, few, many, or a class if the clone is expanded.

v_gene	abundance	d_gene	j_gene	CDR3nt	CDR3aa
TRBV30	.	.	TRBJ2-3	TGTGCCTGGAGTGTCTTTGAGGTGGATACGCAGTATTTT	CAWSVFEVDTQYF
TRBV5-1	.	TRBD2	TRBJ2-1	TGCGCCAGCAGCTTGGGGGGACTAGCGGGAGTTGTGCAGTTCTTC	CASSLGGLAGVVQFF
TRBV12-3/TRBV12-4	.	TRBD2	TRBJ2-1	TGTGCCAGCAGTCTCCCCTCCGGGACTAGACACAATGAGCAGTTCTTC	CASSLPSGTRHNEQFF
TRBV6-5	.	.	TRBJ2-2	TGTGCCAGCAGTTACAACGCCAGGGGTGCGAACACCGGGGAGCTGTTTTTT	CASSYNARGANTGELFF
TRBV12-3/TRBV12-4	few	.	TRBJ1-3	TGTGCCAGCAGTTTAGCGAGCTCTGGAAACACCATATATTTT	CASSLASSGNTIYF
TRBV20-1	.	.	TRBJ2-5	TGCAGTGCTAGAGGGACACACCAAGAGACCCAGTACTTC	CSARGTHQETQYF
TRBV10-3	many	TRBD2	TRBJ2-1	TGTGCCATCAGTACTAGCGGGAGCTTCAATGAGCAGTTCTTC	CAISTSGSFNEQFF
TRBV2	few	.	TRBJ1-1	TGTGCCAGCATCCGGGGCAGGGTGGACACTGAAGCTTTCTTT	CASIRGRVDTEAFF
TRBV7-8	.	.	TRBJ1-5	TGTGCCAGCAGCCTGAGTGGGTCTCATGTGGGGGGTCAGCCCCAGCATTTT	CASSLSGSHVGGQPQHF
TRBV13	.	.	TRBJ2-1	TGTGCCAGCAGCCCTTATCCCTACAATGAGCAGTTCTTC	CASSPYPYNEQFF
TRBV5-6	once	.	TRBJ2-1	TGTGCCAGCGGCCCCGGGCTCCTCTGGAGAAGCTACAATGAGCAGTTCTTC	CASGPGLLWRSYNEQFF
TRBV10-3	.	.	TRBJ2-5	TGTGCCATCAGCCAGGAAGACTGGCAAGAGACCCAGTACTTC	CAISQEDWQETQYF
TRBV2	many	TRBD2	TRBJ2-2	TGTGCCAGCAAACAACTAGCGGGAGGTCACGCGAACACCGGGGAGCTGTTTTTT	CASKQLAGGHANTGELFF
TRBV28	.	TRBD2	TRBJ2-1	TGTGCCAGCAGTTTGGGAGGGACCTCGAGGTCCTACAATGAGCAGTTCTTC	CASSLGGTSRSYNEQFF
TRBV6-1	many	.	TRBJ1-2	TGTGCCAGCAGTGAAGTCTCGGGCTACACCTTC	CASSEVSGYTF
TRBV24-1	.	.	TRBJ2-3	TGTGCCACCAGTGATAGGAGGACAGATACGCAGTATTTT	CATSDRRTDTQYF
TRBV5-1	.	TRBD1	TRBJ2-7	TGCGCCAGCAGCAGGCAGGGGGCGATAGGCTACGAGCAGTACTTC	CASSRQGAIGYEQYF
TRBV29-1	few	TRBD1	TRBJ2-1	TGCACCATAGGACAGGGGGGACTTAACAATGAGCAGTTCTTC	CTIGQGGLNNEQFF
TRBV2	many	.	TRBJ1-6	TGTGCCAGCAGTGAACAATTTGGGGTTTCACCCCTCCACTTT	CASSEQFGVSPLHF
TRBV5-1	.	TRBD2	TRBJ2-7	TGCGCCAGCAGCTTGCGCTTAATAGCGGGAGGGCCATACGAGCAGTACTTC	CASSLRLIAGGPYEQYF
TRBV4-1	few	TRBD2	TRBJ2-4	TGCGCCAGCAGCCTACTTCCAGCGGGAGGACTAGCCAAAAACATTCAGTACTTC	CASSLLPAGGLAKNIQYF
TRBV6-5	few	.	TRBJ2-7	TGTGCCAGCAGTTACTCGTTCAGGCGCCCTTACGAGCAGTACTTC	CASSYSFRRPYEQYF
TRBV4-1	.	TRBD2	TRBJ2-1	TGCGCCAGCAGCCTAGAGTGGGCGGGAGTCGGATCCTACAATGAGCAGTTCTTC	CASSLEWAGVGSYNEQFF
TRBV27	.	.	TRBJ2-7	TGTGCCAGCAGTCCCTCGACAGGAGAAACTTCCTACGAGCAGTACTTC	CASSPSTGETSYEQYF
TRBV11-3	few	.	TRBJ2-3	TGTGCCAGCAGCATACCTGCCTATACGCAGTATTTT	CASSIPAYTQYF
TRBV20-1	few	.	TRBJ1-2	TGCAGTGCTCAGGACGGCCACTATGGCTACACCTTC	CSAQDGHYGYTF
TRBV20-1	few	TRBD2	TRBJ2-1	TGCAGTGCTAGACGCACTAGCGGACCATCCAATGAGCAGTTCTTC	CSARRTSGPSNEQFF
TRBV23-1	.	TRBD1	TRBJ2-7	TGCGCCAGGCCCGGGACAGGGTTCCACGAGCAGTACTTC	CARPGTGFHEQYF
TRBV5-1	few	TRBD2	TRBJ2-1	TGCGCCAGCAGCTTGGCCGGGACTAGCGCCAATGAGCAGTTCTTC	CASSLAGTSANEQFF